This T cell receptor beta chain was recorded in a study of blood T cell repertoires in COVID-19. This clone was seen once. Germline loops: CDR1 SQVTM, CDR2 ANQGSEA. V was cut by 7 bases and J by 7 bases, with 13 bases left in between. This CDR3 has 11 amino acids. How the authors handled the data: Amplification of reference gene primers provided the estimated nucleated cell counts. This table comes from immunoSEQ multiplex PCR, and its TCRdb copy is limited to in-frame clones, with some not included. That table furnishes V, J and clone size, whereas the DNA furnished D and trimming. The profile shows hundreds of thousands of clones, just under 90% of them singletons. Those enrolled, adults aged about 18 to 95 years, came from roughly 23 US areas. Cohorts were based on clinical histories the participants reported.

The receptor's source is a woman aged 50 to 60 who had recovered from COVID-19. Material: PBMCs or T cells enriched from blood (not recorded which). J is TRBJ1-2 and V is TRBV29-1; D is unclear. The CDR3 nucleotides are TGCAGCGCAGTCGACAAGTCTGGCTACACCTTC. Its protein product is CSAVDKSGYTF.